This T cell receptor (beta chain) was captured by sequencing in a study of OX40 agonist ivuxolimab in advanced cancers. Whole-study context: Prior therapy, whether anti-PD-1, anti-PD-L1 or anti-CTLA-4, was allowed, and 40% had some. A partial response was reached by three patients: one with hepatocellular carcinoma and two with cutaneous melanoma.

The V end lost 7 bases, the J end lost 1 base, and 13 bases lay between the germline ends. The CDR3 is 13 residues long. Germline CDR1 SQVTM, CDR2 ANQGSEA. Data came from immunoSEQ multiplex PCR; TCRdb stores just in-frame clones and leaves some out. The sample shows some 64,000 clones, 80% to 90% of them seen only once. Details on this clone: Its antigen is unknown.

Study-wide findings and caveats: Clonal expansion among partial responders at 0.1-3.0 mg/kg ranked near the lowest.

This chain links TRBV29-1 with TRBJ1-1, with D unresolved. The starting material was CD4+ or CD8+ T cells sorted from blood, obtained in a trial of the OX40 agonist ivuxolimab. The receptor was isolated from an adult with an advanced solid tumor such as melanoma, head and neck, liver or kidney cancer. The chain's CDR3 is CSAAEGTNTEAFF. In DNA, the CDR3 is TGCAGCGCGGCGGAGGGCACGAACACTGAAGCTTTCTTT.